This T cell receptor beta chain came from a study of patients and donors after allogeneic stem cell transplantation. The table lists this clonotype with many counts. TCRdb itself ran the RT-PCR reads through MiXCR, one entry per CDR3 protein. The table lists 410,000 or so distinct CDR3 sequences, approximately 16% of them singletons, with around 7.2% in the top ten. Germline V lookup: CDR1 MNHEY, CDR2 SMNVEV (reference sequence). V lost 5 bases to trimming and J lost 5 bases, with 15 bases between them. This CDR3 has 14 residues. What was sequenced was blood, either unsorted or a sorted T cell fraction (not recorded which). This clonotype was sampled from a human donor who was either an allogeneic HSCT recipient or a stem cell or donor lymphocyte infusion donor (not recorded which). It is not recorded whose cells these are; they may come from a transplant donor. The chain employs TRBV27 and TRBJ1-1; tentative D call: TRBD1 (6 bases). As DNA, the CDR3 is TGTGCCAGCAGTCCGCAGGGGCGGGGAACTGAAGCTTTCTTT. It encodes CASSPQGRGTEAFF.